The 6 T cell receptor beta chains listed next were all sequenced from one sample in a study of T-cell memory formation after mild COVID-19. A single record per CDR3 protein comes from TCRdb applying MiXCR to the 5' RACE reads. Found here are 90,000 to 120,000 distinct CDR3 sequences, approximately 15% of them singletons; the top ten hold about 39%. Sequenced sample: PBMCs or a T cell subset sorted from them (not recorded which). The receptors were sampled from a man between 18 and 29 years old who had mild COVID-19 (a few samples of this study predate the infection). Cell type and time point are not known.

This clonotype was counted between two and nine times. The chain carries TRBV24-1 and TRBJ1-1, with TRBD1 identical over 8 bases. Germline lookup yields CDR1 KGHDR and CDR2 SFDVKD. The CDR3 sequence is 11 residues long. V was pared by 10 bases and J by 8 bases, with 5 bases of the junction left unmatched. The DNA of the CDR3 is TGTGCCACGGGGGACAGGCGGGAAGCTTTCTTT. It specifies CATGDRREAFF.

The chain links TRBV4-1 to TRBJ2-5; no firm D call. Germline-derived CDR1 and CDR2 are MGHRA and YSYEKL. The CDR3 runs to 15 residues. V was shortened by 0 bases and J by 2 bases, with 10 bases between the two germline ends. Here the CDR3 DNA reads TGCGCCAGCAGCCAAGAATATTCCGGACAAGAGACCCAGTACTTC. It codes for CASSQEYSGQETQYF.

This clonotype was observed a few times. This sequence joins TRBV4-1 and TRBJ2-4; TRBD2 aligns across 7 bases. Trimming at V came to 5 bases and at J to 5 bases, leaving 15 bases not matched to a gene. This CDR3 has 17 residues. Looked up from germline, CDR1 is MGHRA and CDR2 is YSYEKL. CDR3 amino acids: CASSSREGEGFENIQYF. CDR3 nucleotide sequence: TGCGCCAGCAGCTCCCGAGAAGGGGAGGGTTTTGAAAACATTCAGTACTTC.

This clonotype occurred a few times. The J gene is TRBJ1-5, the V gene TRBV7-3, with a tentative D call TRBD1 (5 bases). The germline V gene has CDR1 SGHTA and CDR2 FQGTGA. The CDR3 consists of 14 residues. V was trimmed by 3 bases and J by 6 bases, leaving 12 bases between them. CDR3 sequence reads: CASSFQGWAQPQHF. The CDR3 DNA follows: TGTGCCAGCAGCTTTCAGGGTTGGGCTCAGCCCCAGCATTTT.

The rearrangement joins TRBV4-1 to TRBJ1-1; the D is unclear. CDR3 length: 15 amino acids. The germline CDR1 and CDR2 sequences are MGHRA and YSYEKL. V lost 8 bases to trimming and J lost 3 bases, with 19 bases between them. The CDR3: CASLEIAGKDTEAFF. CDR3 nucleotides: TGCGCCAGCTTGGAAATCGCGGGGAAGGACACTGAAGCTTTCTTT.

DNA for the CDR3: TGCGCCAGCAGCCAAGAGGGGGGGAACAATGAGCAGTTCTTC. Protein product: CASSQEGGNNEQFF. The genes are TRBV4-3 and TRBJ2-1; 7 bases align to TRBD2. CDR1 is LGHNA, CDR2 YSLEER, per germline. The V segment lost 0 bases and the J segment 5 bases; nucleotides outside the gene matches: 1. CDR3 length: 14 amino acids.